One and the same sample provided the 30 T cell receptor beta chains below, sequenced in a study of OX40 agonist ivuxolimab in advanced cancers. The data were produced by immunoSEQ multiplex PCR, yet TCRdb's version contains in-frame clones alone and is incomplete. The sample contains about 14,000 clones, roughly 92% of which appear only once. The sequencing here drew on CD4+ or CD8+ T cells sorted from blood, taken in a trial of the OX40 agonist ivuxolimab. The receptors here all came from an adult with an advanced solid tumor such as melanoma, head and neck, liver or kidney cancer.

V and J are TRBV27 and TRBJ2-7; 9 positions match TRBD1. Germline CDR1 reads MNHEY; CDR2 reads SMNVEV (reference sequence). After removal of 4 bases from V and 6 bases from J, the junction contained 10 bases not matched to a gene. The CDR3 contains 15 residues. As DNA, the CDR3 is TGTGCCAGCAGTTCCGCCGGGACAGGGTGGAGCGAGCAGTACTTC. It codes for CASSSAGTGWSEQYF.

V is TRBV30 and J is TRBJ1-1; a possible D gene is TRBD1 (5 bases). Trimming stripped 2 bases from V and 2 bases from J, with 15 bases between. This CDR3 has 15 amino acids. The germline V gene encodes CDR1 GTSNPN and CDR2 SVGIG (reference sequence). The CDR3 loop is CAWSPGGGYNTEAFF. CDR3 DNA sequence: TGTGCCTGGAGTCCCGGGGGGGGGTACAACACTGAAGCTTTCTTT.

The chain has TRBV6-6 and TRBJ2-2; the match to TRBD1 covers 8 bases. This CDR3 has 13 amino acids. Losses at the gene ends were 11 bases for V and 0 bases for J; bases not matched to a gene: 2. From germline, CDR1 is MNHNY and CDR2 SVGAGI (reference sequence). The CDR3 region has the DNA TGTGCCGGACAGGGAGCGAACACCGGGGAGCTGTTTTTT. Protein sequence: CAGQGANTGELFF.

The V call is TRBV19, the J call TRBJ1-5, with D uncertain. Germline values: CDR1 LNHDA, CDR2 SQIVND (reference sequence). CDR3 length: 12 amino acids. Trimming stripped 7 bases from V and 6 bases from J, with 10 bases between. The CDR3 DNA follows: TGTGCCAGTAAGGACGGTGGTCAGCCCCAGCATTTT. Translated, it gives CASKDGGQPQHF.

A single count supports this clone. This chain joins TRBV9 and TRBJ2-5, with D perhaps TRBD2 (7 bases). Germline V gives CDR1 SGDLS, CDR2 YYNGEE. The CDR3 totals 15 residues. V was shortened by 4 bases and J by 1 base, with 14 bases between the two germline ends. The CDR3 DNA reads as TGTGCCAGCAGCAGAGGCGGGGGCCTCCAAGAGACCCAGTACTTC. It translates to CASSRGGGLQETQYF.

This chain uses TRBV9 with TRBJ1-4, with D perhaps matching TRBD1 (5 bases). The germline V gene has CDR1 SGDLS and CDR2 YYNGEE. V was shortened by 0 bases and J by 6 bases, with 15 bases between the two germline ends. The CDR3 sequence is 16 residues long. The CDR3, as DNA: TGTGCCAGCAGCGTAGTAGGTCAGGGAGGCGATGAAAAACTGTTTTTT. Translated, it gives CASSVVGQGGDEKLFF.

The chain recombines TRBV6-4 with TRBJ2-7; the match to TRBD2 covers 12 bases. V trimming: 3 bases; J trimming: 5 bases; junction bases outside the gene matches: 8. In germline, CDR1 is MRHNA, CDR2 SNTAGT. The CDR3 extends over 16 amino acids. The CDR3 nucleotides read TGTGCCAGCAGTGAGGCTAGCGGGGGGGCCATCGACGAGCAGTACTTC. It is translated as CASSEASGGAIDEQYF.

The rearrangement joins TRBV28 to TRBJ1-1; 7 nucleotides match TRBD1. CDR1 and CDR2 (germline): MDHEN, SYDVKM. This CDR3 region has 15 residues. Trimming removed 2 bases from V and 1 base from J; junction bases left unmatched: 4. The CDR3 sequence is CASSLSRGGNTEAFF. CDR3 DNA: TGTGCCAGCAGTTTAAGCAGGGGGGGGAACACTGAAGCTTTCTTT.

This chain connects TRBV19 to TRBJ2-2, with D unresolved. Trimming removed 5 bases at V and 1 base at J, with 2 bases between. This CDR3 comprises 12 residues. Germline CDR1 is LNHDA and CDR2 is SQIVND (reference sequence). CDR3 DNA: TGTGCCAGTAGTCGGAACACCGGGGAGCTGTTTTTT. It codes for CASSRNTGELFF.

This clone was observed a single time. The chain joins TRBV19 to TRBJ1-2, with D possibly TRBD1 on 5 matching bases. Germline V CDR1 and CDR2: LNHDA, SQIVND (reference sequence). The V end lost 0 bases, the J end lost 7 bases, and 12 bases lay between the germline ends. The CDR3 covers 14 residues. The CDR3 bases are TGTGCCAGTAGTATAGATCGCAGGGACCGTGGCTACACCTTC. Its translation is CASSIDRRDRGYTF.

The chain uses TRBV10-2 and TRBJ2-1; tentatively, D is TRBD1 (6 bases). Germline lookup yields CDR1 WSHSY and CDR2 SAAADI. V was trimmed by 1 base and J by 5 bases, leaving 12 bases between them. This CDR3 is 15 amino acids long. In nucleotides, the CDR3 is TGCGCCAGCAGTGAGTTCCCGACAGGAGACAATGAGCAGTTCTTC. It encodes CASSEFPTGDNEQFF.

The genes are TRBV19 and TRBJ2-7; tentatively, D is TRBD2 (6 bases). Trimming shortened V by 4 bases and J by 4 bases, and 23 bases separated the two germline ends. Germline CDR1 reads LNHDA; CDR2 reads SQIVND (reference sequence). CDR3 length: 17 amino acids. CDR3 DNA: TGTGCCAGTAGTAAGCCCATAGCAACGGGAGCGATATACGAGCAGTACTTC. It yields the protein CASSKPIATGAIYEQYF.

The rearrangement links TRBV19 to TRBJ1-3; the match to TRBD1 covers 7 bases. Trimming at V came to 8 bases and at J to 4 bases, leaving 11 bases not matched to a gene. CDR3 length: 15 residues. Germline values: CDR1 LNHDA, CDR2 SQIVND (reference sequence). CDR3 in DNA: TGTGCCAGTCTGCTAACAGGGGCGCTCGGAAACACCATATATTTT. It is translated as CASLLTGALGNTIYF. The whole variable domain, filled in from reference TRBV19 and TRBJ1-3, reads DGGITQSPKYLFRKEGQNVTLSCEQNLNHDAMYWYRQDPGQGLRLIYYSQIVNDFQKGDIAEGYSVSREKKESFPLTVTSAQKNPTAFYLCASLLTGALGNTIYFGEGSWLTVV.

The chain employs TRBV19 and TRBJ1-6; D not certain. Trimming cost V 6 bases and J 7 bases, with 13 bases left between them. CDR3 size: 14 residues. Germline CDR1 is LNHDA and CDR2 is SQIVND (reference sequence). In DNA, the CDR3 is TGTGCCAGTAGCTCGACGAGTCTGAATTCACCCCTCCACTTT. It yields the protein CASSSTSLNSPLHF. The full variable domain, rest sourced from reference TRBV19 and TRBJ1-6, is DGGITQSPKYLFRKEGQNVTLSCEQNLNHDAMYWYRQDPGQGLRLIYYSQIVNDFQKGDIAEGYSVSREKKESFPLTVTSAQKNPTAFYLCASSSTSLNSPLHFGNGTRLTVT.

DNA for the CDR3: TGTGCCAGCTCACCACCCGGACAGGGATTAGGCGAGCAGTACTTC. Translation: CASSPPGQGLGEQYF. V gene TRBV18 combines with J gene TRBJ2-7, with 8 bases matching TRBD1. Trimming took 0 bases from V and 6 from J; bases not matched to a gene: 7. The CDR3 is 15 amino acids. The germline gives CDR1 KGHSH, CDR2 LQKENI.

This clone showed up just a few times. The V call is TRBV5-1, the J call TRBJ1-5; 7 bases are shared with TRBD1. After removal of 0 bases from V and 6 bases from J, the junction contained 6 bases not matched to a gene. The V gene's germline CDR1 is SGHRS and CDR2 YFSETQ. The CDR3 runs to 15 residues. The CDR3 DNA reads TGCGCCAGCAGCTTGGTGGCAGGGGGACCTCAGCCCCAGCATTTT. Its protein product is CASSLVAGGPQPQHF.

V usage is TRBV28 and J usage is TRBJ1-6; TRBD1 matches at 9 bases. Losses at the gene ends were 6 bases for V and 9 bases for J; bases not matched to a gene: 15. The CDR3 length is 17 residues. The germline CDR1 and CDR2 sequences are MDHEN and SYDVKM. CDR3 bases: TGTGCCAGCAGCGCCGGGACAGGGTCCGGTCTCGGTTCACCCCTCCACTTT. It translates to CASSAGTGSGLGSPLHF. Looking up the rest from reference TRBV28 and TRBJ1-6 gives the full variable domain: DVKVTQSSRYLVKRTGEKVFLECVQDMDHENMFWYRQDPGLGLRLIYFSYDVKMKEKGDIPEGYSVSREKKERFSLILESASTNQTSMYLCASSAGTGSGLGSPLHFGNGTRLTVT.

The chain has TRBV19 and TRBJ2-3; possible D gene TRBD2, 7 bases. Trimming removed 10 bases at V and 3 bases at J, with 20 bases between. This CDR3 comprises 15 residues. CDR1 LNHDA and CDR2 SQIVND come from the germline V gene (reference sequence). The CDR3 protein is CATSRVGGHTDTQYF. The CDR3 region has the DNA TGTGCCACCAGCCGCGTGGGGGGGCATACAGATACGCAGTATTTT.

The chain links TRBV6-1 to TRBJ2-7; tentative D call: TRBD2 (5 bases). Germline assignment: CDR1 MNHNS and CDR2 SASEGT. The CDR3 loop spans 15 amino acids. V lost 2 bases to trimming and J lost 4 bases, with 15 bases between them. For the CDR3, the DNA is TGTGCCAGCAGTGAATCCGACGGGAAGGGTTACGAGCAGTACTTC. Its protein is CASSESDGKGYEQYF.

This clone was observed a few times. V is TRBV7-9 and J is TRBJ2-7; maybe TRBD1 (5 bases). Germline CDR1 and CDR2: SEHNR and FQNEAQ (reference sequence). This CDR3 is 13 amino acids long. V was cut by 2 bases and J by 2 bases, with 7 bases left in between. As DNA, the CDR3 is TGTGCCAGCAGCTTAAAGACAGCCTACGAGCAGTACTTC. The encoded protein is CASSLKTAYEQYF.

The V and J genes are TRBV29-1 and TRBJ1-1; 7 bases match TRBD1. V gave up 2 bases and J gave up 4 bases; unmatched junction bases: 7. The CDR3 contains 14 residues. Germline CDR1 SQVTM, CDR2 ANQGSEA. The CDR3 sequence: CSVERGGEGTEAFF. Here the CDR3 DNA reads TGCAGCGTTGAAAGAGGGGGCGAGGGCACTGAAGCTTTCTTT.

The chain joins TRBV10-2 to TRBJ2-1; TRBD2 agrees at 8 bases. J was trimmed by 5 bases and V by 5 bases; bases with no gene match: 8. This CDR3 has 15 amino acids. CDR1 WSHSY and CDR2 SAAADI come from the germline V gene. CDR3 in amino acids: CASSPLAETNNEQFF. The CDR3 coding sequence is TGCGCCAGCAGTCCACTAGCGGAAACGAACAATGAGCAGTTCTTC.

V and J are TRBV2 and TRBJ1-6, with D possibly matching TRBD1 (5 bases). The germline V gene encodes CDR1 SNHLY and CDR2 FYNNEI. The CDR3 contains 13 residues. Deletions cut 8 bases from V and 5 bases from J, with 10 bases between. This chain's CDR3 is CASRDGNNSPLHF. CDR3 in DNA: TGTGCCAGCCGGGACGGCAATAATTCACCCCTCCACTTT.

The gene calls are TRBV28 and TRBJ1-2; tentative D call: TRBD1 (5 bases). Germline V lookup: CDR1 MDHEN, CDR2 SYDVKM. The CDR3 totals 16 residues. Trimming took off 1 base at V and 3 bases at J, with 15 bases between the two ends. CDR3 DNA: TGTGCCAGCAGTTTATCTCGGGACGGAGGATACTATGGCTACACCTTC. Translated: CASSLSRDGGYYGYTF.

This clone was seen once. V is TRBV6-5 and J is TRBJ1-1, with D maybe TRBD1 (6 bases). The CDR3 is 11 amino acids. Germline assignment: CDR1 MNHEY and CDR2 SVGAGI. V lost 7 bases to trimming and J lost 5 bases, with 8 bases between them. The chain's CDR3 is CASKGGTEAFF. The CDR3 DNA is TGTGCCAGCAAGGGGGGAACTGAAGCTTTCTTT.

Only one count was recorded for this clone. The CDR3 protein is CASTDDPGSGANVLTF. The CDR3 DNA reads as TGCGCCAGCACCGACGACCCCGGGTCTGGGGCCAACGTCCTGACTTTC. The V and J genes are TRBV4-3 and TRBJ2-6; D ambiguous. V lost 7 bases and J lost 1, with 14 bases in between. Germline loops: CDR1 LGHNA, CDR2 YSLEER. This CDR3 comprises 16 residues.

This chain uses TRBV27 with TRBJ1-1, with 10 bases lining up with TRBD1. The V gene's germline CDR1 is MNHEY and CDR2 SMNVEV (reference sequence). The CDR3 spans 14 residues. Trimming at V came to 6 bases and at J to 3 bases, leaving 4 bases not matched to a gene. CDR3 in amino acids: CASSDRGLYTEAFF. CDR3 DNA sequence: TGTGCCAGCAGCGACAGGGGGCTCTACACTGAAGCTTTCTTT.

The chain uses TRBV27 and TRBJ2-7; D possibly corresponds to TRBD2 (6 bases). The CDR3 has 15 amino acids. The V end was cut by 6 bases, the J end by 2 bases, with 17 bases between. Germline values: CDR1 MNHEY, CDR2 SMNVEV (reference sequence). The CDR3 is CASSLLGTLPYEQYF. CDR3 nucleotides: TGTGCCAGCAGCCTGTTAGGGACTCTCCCCTACGAGCAGTACTTC.

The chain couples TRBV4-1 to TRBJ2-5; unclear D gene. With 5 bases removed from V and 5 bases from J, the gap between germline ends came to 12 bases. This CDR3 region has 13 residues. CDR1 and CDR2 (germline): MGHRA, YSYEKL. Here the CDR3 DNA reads TGCGCCAGCAGCTCCACAAAGGCGGAGACCCAGTACTTC. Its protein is CASSSTKAETQYF.

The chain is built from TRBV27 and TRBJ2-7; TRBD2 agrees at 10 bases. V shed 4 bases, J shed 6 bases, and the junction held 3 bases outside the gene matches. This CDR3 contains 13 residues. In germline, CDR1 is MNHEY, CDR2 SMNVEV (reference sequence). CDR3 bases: TGTGCCAGCAGTTCCGGACTAGCGGTCGAGCAGTACTTC. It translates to CASSSGLAVEQYF.